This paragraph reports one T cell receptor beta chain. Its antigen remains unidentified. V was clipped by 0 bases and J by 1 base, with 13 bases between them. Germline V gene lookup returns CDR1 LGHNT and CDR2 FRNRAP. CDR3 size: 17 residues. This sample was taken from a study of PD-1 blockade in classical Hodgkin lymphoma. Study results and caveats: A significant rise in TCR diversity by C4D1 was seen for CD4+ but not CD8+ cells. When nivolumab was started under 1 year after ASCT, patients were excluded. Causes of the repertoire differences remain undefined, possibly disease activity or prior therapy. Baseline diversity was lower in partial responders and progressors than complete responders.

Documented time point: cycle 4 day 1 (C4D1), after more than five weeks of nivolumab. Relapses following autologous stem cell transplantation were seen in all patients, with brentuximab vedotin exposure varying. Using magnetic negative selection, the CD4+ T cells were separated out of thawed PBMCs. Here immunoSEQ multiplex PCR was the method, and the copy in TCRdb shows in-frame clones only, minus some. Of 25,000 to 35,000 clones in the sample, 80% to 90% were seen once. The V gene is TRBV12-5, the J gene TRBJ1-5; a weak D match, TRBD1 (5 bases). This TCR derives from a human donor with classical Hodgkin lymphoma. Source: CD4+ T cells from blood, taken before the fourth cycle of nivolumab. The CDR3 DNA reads TGTGCTAGTGGTTTGGTACTCGAGGGGAAGAGCAATCAGCCCCAGCATTTT. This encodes CASGLVLEGKSNQPQHF.